The sequence of this T cell receptor beta chain was determined in a study of control samples from healthy donors and cancer patients. The CDR3 is made up of 13 amino acids. V lost 6 bases, J lost 4 bases, and 3 bases stayed unmatched. The germline gives CDR1 SGHVS, CDR2 FNYEAQ. Sequenced by immunoSEQ multiplex PCR; TCRdb stores in-frame clones only, minus some. Altogether roughly 200,000 clones are present, about 89% being singletons, with the ten largest covering 1.5% to 2%. V is TRBV7-6 and J is TRBJ1-1; TRBD1 matches at 9 bases. The source material was blood. This receptor was taken from a man aged 25 to 45 in good health. In nucleotides, the CDR3 is TGTGCCAGCAGACCGGACAGGGGCACTGAAGCTTTCTTT. Translated, it gives CASRPDRGTEAFF. The full variable domain, with the rest looked up from reference TRBV7-6 and TRBJ1-1, is GAGVSQSPRYKVTKRGQDVALRCDPISGHVSLYWYRQALGQGPEFLTYFNYEAQQDKSGLPNDRFSAERPEGSISTLTIQRTEQRDSAMYRCASRPDRGTEAFFGQGTRLTVV.